These T cell receptor beta chains were read from a single sample in a study of T cell changes during pregnancy in multiple sclerosis. The method was immunoSEQ multiplex PCR; TCRdb's version includes in-frame clones alone and lacks a portion of them. Of about 59,000 clones in the sample, just over 90% were seen once. The source material was CD4+ T cells from peripheral blood mononuclear cells, sampled before pregnancy. Every receptor here comes from a female donor with multiple sclerosis, enrolled in a pregnancy study. Both conserved end residues are part of each CDR3. A D gene is named only where the DNA matches it firmly.

V gene	CDR3 length	D gene	J gene	CDR3 protein
TRBV19	15	TRBD2	TRBJ2-7	CASSPSGRAVDEQYF
TRBV12-5	14	TRBD2	TRBJ2-1	CASGGLADHNEQFF
TRBV15	14	.	TRBJ2-7	CATSRDRVGNEQYF
TRBV7-2	17	TRBD2	TRBJ2-3	CASSQTSGSVRTDTQYF
TRBV5-1	15	TRBD1	TRBJ1-2	CASSFGQGATRGYTF
TRBV6-6	14	.	TRBJ1-1	CASILTGINTEAFF
TRBV2	15	TRBD2	TRBJ2-1	CASNELAGGLGEQFF
TRBV30	17	.	TRBJ2-1	CAWDSVIIQGMNNEQFF
TRBV7-2	14	TRBD2	TRBJ2-4	CASSPTSGRNIQYF
TRBV5-4	15	TRBD2	TRBJ2-1	CASSLVSSSGSEQFF
TRBV30	14	.	TRBJ2-1	CAWGGGGSYNEQFF
TRBV11-2	17	TRBD1	TRBJ2-3	CASSLRGQGIGADTQYF
TRBV25-1	13	.	TRBJ1-1	CASTGRSNTEAFF
TRBV4-3	13	TRBD1	TRBJ2-1	CASSPQTGQGTFF
TRBV29-1	14	.	TRBJ2-5	CSVGVGQIQETQYF
TRBV7-9	14	.	TRBJ2-2	CASRETSVTGELFF
TRBV5-1	17	.	TRBJ2-6	CASSWRRDNSGANVLTF
TRBV29-1	13	TRBD1	TRBJ1-1	CSVGLGGGTEAFF
TRBV11-3	15	TRBD1	TRBJ2-7	CASSLDGTGTYEQYF
TRBV28	15	.	TRBJ2-2	CASSLYGRDVGELFF
TRBV25-1	15	TRBD2	TRBJ2-3	CASSIQRGSTDTQYF
TRBV10-3	15	TRBD1	TRBJ1-5	CAISEAGTGYQPQHF
TRBV21-1	18	.	TRBJ2-7	CASSKGDCGREASYEQYF
TRBV6-5	15	TRBD1	TRBJ2-7	CASSIQHGTGLEQYF
TRBV7-2	12	.	TRBJ2-3	CASSSGLDTQYF
TRBV10-3	15	TRBD2	TRBJ2-1	CAISERTSGYNEQFF
TRBV6-4	15	TRBD2	TRBJ2-2	CASSDLAGSSGELFF
TRBV5-4	16	TRBD2	TRBJ2-7	CASSLERLAGKNEQYF
TRBV29-1	14	TRBD1	TRBJ1-4	CSVLLDSRGEKLFF
TRBV5-8	15	TRBD2	TRBJ2-1	CASSFTSGQYNEQFF
TRBV6-5	14	.	TRBJ1-1	CASRQQVPNTEAFF
TRBV30	13	TRBD1	TRBJ1-6	CAWRGQGASPLHF
TRBV9	15	.	TRBJ2-1	CASSVGGHPYNEQFF
TRBV2	16	TRBD2	TRBJ2-1	CASRSSRGRGIYEQFF
TRBV25-1	13	.	TRBJ1-1	CASSVIPGAAAFF
TRBV5-1	15	.	TRBJ2-5	CASSSAPGARETQYF
TRBV7-9	14	.	TRBJ1-2	CASSLEQTPRGYTF
TRBV7-3	13	.	TRBJ2-1	CASSLASYNEQFF
TRBV12-5	16	.	TRBJ1-2	CASGLSPWRSNYGYTF
TRBV7-9	14	TRBD2	TRBJ2-7	CASSPGRGTYEQYF
TRBV18	16	TRBD1	TRBJ2-5	CASSRKQGAILETQYF
TRBV11-3	15	.	TRBJ1-3	CASSLGENSGNTIYF
TRBV5-1	14	.	TRBJ2-7	CASSLGQEGYEQYF
TRBV28	14	.	TRBJ1-2	CASSLLGLAYGYTF
TRBV9	16	TRBD2	TRBJ2-5	CASSVGASGLQETQYF
TRBV7-2	14	.	TRBJ2-3	CASTVSGGTDTQYF
TRBV4-2	19	TRBD2	TRBJ2-7	CASSQDLSTSGISSYEQYF
TRBV4-1	18	TRBD1	TRBJ2-2	CASSQDRGRGQGTGELFF
TRBV5-1	14	.	TRBJ2-7	CASSLYGSGYEQYF
TRBV14	15	.	TRBJ1-3	CASSRDRVSGNTIYF
TRBV5-1	16	TRBD1	TRBJ1-1	CASSPHRGLRGTEAFF
TRBV9	17	TRBD2	TRBJ2-3	CASSEETSGRAKDTQYF
TRBV18	14	.	TRBJ2-7	CASSPPSFSYEQYF
TRBV6-1	15	.	TRBJ1-5	CASSGQFLMGQPQHF
TRBV28	15	TRBD1	TRBJ1-5	CASGSMDRVNQPQHF
TRBV27	14	.	TRBJ2-5	CASSGGQSTKTQYF